A single sample is the source of the 9 T cell receptor beta chains below, sequenced in a study of cytomegalovirus exposure and HLA in healthy donors. The PCR employed 60 Vbeta primers together with 13 Jbeta primers. The table came from immunoSEQ multiplex PCR; TCRdb's copy has only in-frame clones and leaves some out. Here the sample spans 80,000 to 95,000 clones, roughly 63% being singletons. Sequencing input: PBMCs. The source is a young woman in good health and CMV-seronegative.

The V call is TRBV5-4, the J call TRBJ2-3; TRBD1 aligns across 10 bases. Looked up from germline, CDR1 is SGHNT and CDR2 is YYREEE (reference sequence). This CDR3 has 15 residues. The junction had 2 bases not matched to a gene; V was cut back by 0 bases and J by 4 bases. The CDR3 nucleotides are TGTGCCAGCAGCTTGGTGGGGACAGGGGCAGATACGCAGTATTTT. It specifies CASSLVGTGADTQYF.

This clone appeared a few times. The rearrangement uses TRBV6-1 and TRBJ2-7; the match to TRBD1 covers 8 bases. Trimming took 10 bases from V and 7 from J; bases not matched to a gene: 6. CDR1 is MNHNS, CDR2 SASEGT, per germline. CDR3 length: 11 amino acids. The CDR3, as DNA: TGTGCCACCTACAGGGACAGGGAGCAGTACTTC. Translated: CATYRDREQYF.

The rearrangement links TRBV29-1 to TRBJ1-2; 9 bases match TRBD1. Per the germline V gene, CDR1 is SQVTM and CDR2 is ANQGSEA. The CDR3 contains 18 residues. V was pared by 0 bases and J by 0 bases, with 11 bases of the junction left unmatched. This CDR3 reads CSVEDRTDRGGPNYGYTF. The CDR3 coding sequence is TGCAGCGTTGAAGATAGAACGGACAGGGGAGGCCCTAACTATGGCTACACCTTC.

The CDR3 spells CASSLGQLYNEQFF. The CDR3 region has the DNA TGCGCCAGCAGTTTGGGACAGCTCTACAATGAGCAGTTCTTC. The V and J genes are TRBV10-2 and TRBJ2-1; 7 bases fit TRBD1. Germline V gene sequence: CDR1 WSHSY, CDR2 SAAADI. V lost 5 bases to trimming and J lost 3 bases; unmatched junction nucleotides: 4. This CDR3 has 14 residues.

J is TRBJ1-2 and V is TRBV6-1; TRBD1 agrees at 8 bases. This CDR3 has 15 residues. V was clipped by 3 bases and J by 7 bases; unmatched bases: 10. CDR1 and CDR2 (germline): MNHNS, SASEGT. The CDR3 is CASSDATGANRGYTF. CDR3 sequence (DNA): TGTGCCAGCAGTGACGCGACAGGGGCGAATCGTGGCTACACCTTC.

This rearrangement joins TRBV4-2 to TRBJ1-4; D is perhaps TRBD1 (5 bases). Germline V gene sequence: CDR1 LGHNA, CDR2 YNFKEQ. The CDR3 length is 12 residues. Trimming took off 4 bases at V and 13 bases at J, with 13 bases between the two ends. The CDR3 DNA is TGTGCCAGCAGCCTACGGTCGGGGGTACTGTTTTTT. Translating gives CASSLRSGVLFF.

The rearrangement joins TRBV19 to TRBJ2-1; TRBD2 might be the D (6 bases). Per the germline V gene, CDR1 is LNHDA and CDR2 is SQIVND (reference sequence). The CDR3 extends over 16 amino acids. Trimming took off 2 bases at V and 4 bases at J, with 15 bases between the two ends. CDR3 in amino acids: CASSISGGKVYNEQFF. The CDR3 DNA reads as TGTGCCAGTAGTATATCCGGCGGGAAGGTGTACAATGAGCAGTTCTTC. The full variable domain, completed using reference TRBV19 and TRBJ2-1, is DGGITQSPKYLFRKEGQNVTLSCEQNLNHDAMYWYRQDPGQGLRLIYYSQIVNDFQKGDIAEGYSVSREKKESFPLTVTSAQKNPTAFYLCASSISGGKVYNEQFFGPGTRLTVL.

The V and J genes are TRBV30 and TRBJ1-1, with D perhaps matching TRBD1 (5 bases). The V gene's germline CDR1 is GTSNPN and CDR2 SVGIG (reference sequence). V was trimmed by 5 bases and J by 5 bases, leaving 6 bases between them. The CDR3 is 10 residues long. The CDR3 coding sequence is TGTGCCTGGGGGGGGACTGAAGCTTTCTTT. Protein sequence: CAWGGTEAFF.

This clone was counted only a few times. The gene calls are TRBV5-1 and TRBJ2-7; D is possibly TRBD1 (6 bases). The CDR3 has 17 amino acids. Germline CDR1 and CDR2: SGHRS and YFSETQ. V was pared by 2 bases and J by 4 bases, with 22 bases between. CDR3 nucleotides: TGCGCCAGCAGCTTCCATTTACAGGGACAAGTAGGATACGAGCAGTACTTC. This gives the protein CASSFHLQGQVGYEQYF.